These 21 T cell receptor beta chains share one sample of origin, sequenced in a study of CD4 T cells in relation to SARS-CoV-2 and coronaviruses. Profiled with immunoSEQ multiplex PCR; TCRdb holds only in-frame clones, not every one. Among roughly 25,000 clones listed, about three quarters were seen once. CD4+ T cells from unexposed donors were obtained before the COVID-19 pandemic (2011-2018). CD4+ T cells were isolated from the cells after around 11 days of culture. Which antigens these TCRs recognize remains unknown. Sequenced: CD4+ T cells from PBMCs, cultured in vitro. The receptors originated from a human donor in good health.

The chain combines TRBV7-2 with TRBJ2-7, with 7 bases aligning to TRBD1. The CDR3 loop spans 15 amino acids. The germline CDR1 and CDR2 sequences are SGHTA and FQGNSA. V trimming: 2 bases; J trimming: 3 bases; junction bases outside the gene matches: 7. DNA of the CDR3: TGTGCCAGCAGCTTAAGACTGGGGGACAGCTACGAGCAGTACTTC. Translation gives CASSLRLGDSYEQYF.

The chain couples TRBV10-3 to TRBJ2-1; no clear D. Trimming removed 2 bases at V and 6 bases at J, with 8 bases between. The CDR3 covers 13 residues. Germline CDR1 ENHRY, CDR2 SYGVKD. This chain's CDR3 is CAISEPRSNEQFF. CDR3 nucleotide sequence: TGTGCCATCAGTGAGCCCCGGAGCAATGAGCAGTTCTTC.

The V gene is TRBV3-1 (or the pseudogene TRBV3-2), the J gene TRBJ2-3; TRBD2 matches at 8 bases. V lost 2 bases and J lost 5; bases outside the gene matches: 6. The length of the CDR3 is 15 residues. The germline V gene encodes CDR1 LGHDT and CDR2 YNNKEL (reference sequence). This CDR3 is CASSQRGGGRDTQYF. CDR3 coding DNA: TGTGCCAGCAGCCAACGGGGGGGCGGGAGAGATACGCAGTATTTT.

CDR3 nucleotides: TGCGCCAGCAGCTTGGGACAGGGGCGAGATACGCAGTATTTT. Protein sequence: CASSLGQGRDTQYF. J is TRBJ2-3 and V is TRBV5-1; 8 nucleotides agree with TRBD1. CDR1 and CDR2 from the germline V gene are SGHRS and YFSETQ. The junction had 2 bases not matched to a gene; V was cut back by 0 bases and J by 5 bases. CDR3 size: 14 residues. Supplemented by reference TRBV5-1 and TRBJ2-3, the full variable domain reads KAGVTQTPRYLIKTRGQQVTLSCSPISGHRSVSWYQQTPGQGLQFLFEYFSETQRNKGNFPGRFSGRQFSNSRSEMNVSTLELGDSALYLCASSLGQGRDTQYFGPGTRLTVL.

This chain links TRBV4-2 with TRBJ2-7; 8 bases are shared with TRBD1. This CDR3 is built from 16 residues. The germline gives CDR1 LGHNA, CDR2 YNFKEQ. The V and J ends lost 0 bases and 4 bases, in that order; junction bases with no gene match: 8. CDR3 sequence: CASSQESAGGIYEQYF. DNA of the CDR3: TGTGCCAGCAGCCAAGAGAGTGCAGGGGGCATTTACGAGCAGTACTTC.

The chain carries TRBV5-4 and TRBJ2-7; D may be TRBD1 or TRBD2 (6 bases each). Germline loops: CDR1 SGHNT, CDR2 YYREEE (reference sequence). V shed 0 bases and J shed 2 bases, with 15 bases lying between them. The CDR3 totals 16 residues. The CDR3 sequence is CASSLAPGAIPYEQYF. In nucleotides, the CDR3 is TGTGCCAGCAGCTTGGCCCCGGGGGCTATCCCCTACGAGCAGTACTTC.

V and J are TRBV7-8 and TRBJ2-5; D gene uncertain. Trimming removed 7 bases at V and 3 bases at J, with 18 bases between. This CDR3 is 15 amino acids long. Germline CDR1 and CDR2: SGHVS and FQNEAQ. CDR3 bases: TGTGCCAGCATCCCCAGTGTGAGGCGGAAAGAGACCCAGTACTTC. Amino acid sequence: CASIPSVRRKETQYF.

The chain couples TRBV6-5 to TRBJ2-7; D uncertain. Deletions cut 6 bases from V and 2 bases from J, with 11 bases between. This CDR3 comprises 13 residues. Germline V gives CDR1 MNHEY, CDR2 SVGAGI. The CDR3 DNA reads TGTGCCAGCAGATTCGGGCCAACCTACGAGCAGTACTTC. Protein: CASRFGPTYEQYF.

The chain has TRBV6-5 and TRBJ2-5; tentative D call: TRBD1 (6 bases). Germline lookup yields CDR1 MNHEY and CDR2 SVGAGI. Trimming removed 5 bases from V and 5 bases from J, with 15 bases in between. CDR3 length equals 14 residues. The CDR3 protein is CASSKIQGGETQYF. The CDR3 nucleotides read TGTGCCAGCAGTAAGATACAGGGCGGTGAGACCCAGTACTTC.

This chain uses TRBV7-3 with TRBJ2-5; 7 bases are a match to TRBD2. Germline CDR1 reads SGHTA; CDR2 reads FQGTGA. The CDR3 consists of 13 residues. V was clipped by 3 bases and J by 4 bases; unmatched bases: 2. CDR3 sequence reads: CASSFPGGETQYF. In nucleotides, the CDR3 is TGTGCCAGCAGCTTCCCGGGGGGAGAGACCCAGTACTTC. Filled out from reference TRBV7-3 and TRBJ2-5, the complete variable domain reads GAGVSQTPSNKVTEKGKYVELRCDPISGHTALYWYRQSLGQGPEFLIYFQGTGAADDSGLPNDRFFAVRPEGSVSTLKIQRTERGDSAVYLCASSFPGGETQYFGPGTRLLVL.

This sequence joins TRBV5-6 and TRBJ2-2; D is undetermined. Germline assignment: CDR1 SGHDT and CDR2 YYEEEE. V was pared by 0 bases and J by 4 bases, with 7 bases between. The length of the CDR3 is 14 residues. CDR3 sequence: CASSLGLFTGELFF. The DNA for the CDR3 is TGTGCCAGCAGCTTGGGCCTCTTCACCGGGGAGCTGTTTTTT.

The chain recombines TRBV2 with TRBJ1-2; D is unresolved. The V gene's germline CDR1 is SNHLY and CDR2 FYNNEI. The CDR3 runs 13 residues. Trimming removed 6 bases at V and 4 bases at J, with 12 bases between. The DNA for the CDR3 is TGTGCCAGCAGCCAGGAGCTTGCCTATGGCTACACCTTC. It specifies CASSQELAYGYTF.

This clone was counted once. J is TRBJ1-1 and V is TRBV11-2; no firm D call. From germline, CDR1 is SGHAT and CDR2 FQNNGV. Trimming took off 7 bases at V and 4 bases at J, with 16 bases between the two ends. CDR3 length: 14 residues. The CDR3: CASTAGSWGTEAFF. In DNA, the CDR3 is TGTGCCAGCACCGCGGGATCCTGGGGCACTGAAGCTTTCTTT.

V is TRBV5-1 and J is TRBJ1-1; D gene ambiguous. The germline V gene encodes CDR1 SGHRS and CDR2 YFSETQ. This CDR3 spans 12 amino acids. V lost 4 bases and J lost 1, with 5 bases in between. CDR3 residues: CASSGENTEAFF. As DNA, the CDR3 is TGCGCCAGCAGCGGGGAGAACACTGAAGCTTTCTTT.

The CDR3 spells CASSGQGAPKREKLFF. The CDR3 nucleotides are TGTGCCAGCAGTGGACAGGGGGCGCCGAAGCGTGAAAAACTGTTTTTT. The chain is built from TRBV28 and TRBJ1-4; 11 bases match TRBD1. The CDR3 extends over 16 amino acids. The V gene's germline CDR1 is MDHEN and CDR2 SYDVKM. V shed 5 bases and J 7 bases; nucleotides not matched to a gene: 9.

V usage is TRBV19 and J usage is TRBJ2-7, with TRBD1 identical over 7 bases. J was trimmed by 0 bases and V by 5 bases; bases with no gene match: 10. This CDR3 is 16 amino acids long. Looked up from germline, CDR1 is LNHDA and CDR2 is SQIVND (reference sequence). CDR3: CASSVGGPGNSYEQYF. CDR3 nucleotides: TGTGCCAGTAGTGTAGGGGGCCCTGGAAACTCCTACGAGCAGTACTTC.

The rearrangement links TRBV4-3 to TRBJ1-6; perhaps TRBD1 as D (5 bases). Trimming removed 1 base at V and 10 bases at J, with 17 bases between. Looked up from germline, CDR1 is LGHNA and CDR2 is YSLEER. This CDR3 is 16 amino acids long. The CDR3 protein is CASSQGWGEFVSPLHF. CDR3 DNA: TGCGCCAGCAGCCAAGGATGGGGGGAATTTGTGTCACCCCTCCACTTT.

The rearrangement joins TRBV19 to TRBJ2-6; D may be TRBD2 (5 bases). This CDR3 contains 16 residues. The germline V gene has CDR1 LNHDA and CDR2 SQIVND (reference sequence). The V end was cut by 5 bases, the J end by 0 bases, with 11 bases between. Here the CDR3 DNA reads TGTGCCAGTAGTCCGGGATTAAACTCTGGGGCCAACGTCCTGACTTTC. Encoded protein: CASSPGLNSGANVLTF.

This clone was found a few times. The chain recombines TRBV5-1 with TRBJ2-7; D may be TRBD2 (7 bases). The germline gives CDR1 SGHRS, CDR2 YFSETQ. The CDR3 spans 15 residues. V was cut by 0 bases and J by 0 bases, with 10 bases left in between. The DNA of the CDR3 is TGCGCCAGCAGCTTGGTGGGGGGGGCCTCCTACGAGCAGTACTTC. Its translation is CASSLVGGASYEQYF.

This clone was counted between two and nine times. This rearrangement joins TRBV7-9 to TRBJ1-3; no definite D call. Deletions cut 6 bases from V and 4 bases from J, with 16 bases between. There are 15 residues in the CDR3. CDR1 and CDR2 from the germline V gene are SEHNR and FQNEAQ (reference sequence). The CDR3 region is CASRPDNRAGNTIYF. The CDR3 coding sequence is TGTGCCAGCAGGCCAGACAATAGGGCCGGAAACACCATATATTTT.

The V gene is TRBV11-2, the J gene TRBJ2-2, with 11 nucleotides matching TRBD2. The length of the CDR3 is 19 residues. Germline V gives CDR1 SGHAT, CDR2 FQNNGV. Trimming cost V 2 bases and J 5 bases; bases outside gene matches: 13. The CDR3, as DNA: TGTGCCAGCAGCTTACTCGCCAGGAGTAGCGGGAGGGTGACCGGGGAGCTGTTTTTT. This gives the protein CASSLLARSSGRVTGELFF.